This TCR beta chain was sequenced in a study of T cell changes during pregnancy in multiple sclerosis. Libraries were prepared by immunoSEQ multiplex PCR; TCRdb keeps only in-frame clonotypes and omits some of them. The data show 35,000 to 45,000 clones, about 91% seen once. V was clipped by 3 bases and J by 4 bases; unmatched bases: 3. This CDR3 has 13 amino acids. CDR1 and CDR2 (germline): SGHDT, YYEEEE. The TCR originated in a female donor in good health, enrolled as a control in a pregnancy study. This chain uses TRBV5-6 with TRBJ1-2; 7 nucleotides match TRBD1. The sequenced sample was CD4+ T cells from peripheral blood mononuclear cells, obtained in the second trimester of pregnancy. The CDR3: CASSSRQGYGYTF. CDR3 DNA: TGTGCCAGCAGCTCCAGACAGGGCTATGGCTACACCTTC.